The rows below give T cell receptor beta chains drawn from one sample of a study of blood T cell repertoires in COVID-19. Using immunoSEQ multiplex PCR, the repertoire was profiled, and TCRdb retains in-frame clones only, with some absent. The sample includes some 120,000 clones, over 65% of them seen just once. The sequenced material came from peripheral blood. Receptors originate from a man in his thirties or forties with acute or convalescent COVID-19. The CDR3 runs from the conserved cysteine through the conserved F or W. A D gene is named only where the DNA matches it firmly. Size tells how often a clone was seen (once, few, many) or the class of an expanded clone, and some rows leave it out.

j_gene: TRBJ1-1
abundance: NA
v_gene: TRBV19
d_gene: TRBD1
CDR3nt: TGTGCCAGCAGGAATCCGGGACAGGTAACTGAAGCTTTCTTT
CDR3aa: CASRNPGQVTEAFF

j_gene: TRBJ1-4
abundance: NA
v_gene: TRBV5-1
d_gene: NA
CDR3nt: TGCGCCAGCAGCTTGAATGGCAGGGATGAAAAACTGTTTTTT
CDR3aa: CASSLNGRDEKLFF

j_gene: TRBJ2-3
abundance: few
v_gene: TRBV7-9
d_gene: TRBD2
CDR3nt: TGTGCCAGCAGCGGGACTAGCGGGGGGCTTCATACGCAGTATTTT
CDR3aa: CASSGTSGGLHTQYF

j_gene: TRBJ2-3
abundance: NA
v_gene: TRBV7-2
d_gene: TRBD1
CDR3nt: TGTGCCAGCAGCCTACCCCGGACAGGGGAAGGCACAGATACGCAGTATTTT
CDR3aa: CASSLPRTGEGTDTQYF

j_gene: TRBJ2-2
abundance: once
v_gene: TRBV11-3
d_gene: TRBD2
CDR3nt: TGTGCCAGCAGCTTAGGCGGGGGTACCGGGGAGCTGTTTTTT
CDR3aa: CASSLGGGTGELFF

j_gene: TRBJ1-5
abundance: NA
v_gene: TRBV23-1
d_gene: NA
CDR3nt: TGCGCCAGCAGTCAATTCGACATGAGCAATCAGCCCCAGCATTTT
CDR3aa: CASSQFDMSNQPQHF

j_gene: TRBJ1-2
abundance: NA
v_gene: TRBV18
d_gene: TRBD1
CDR3nt: TGTGCCAGCAAGGGTCCGGGACAGCTTCTCTTAAACTATGGCTACACCTTC
CDR3aa: CASKGPGQLLLNYGYTF

j_gene: TRBJ2-2
abundance: NA
v_gene: TRBV7-3
d_gene: NA
CDR3nt: TGTGCCAGCAGCGCGGACAGCGGGGAGCTGTTTTTT
CDR3aa: CASSADSGELFF

j_gene: TRBJ2-3
abundance: NA
v_gene: TRBV7-2
d_gene: NA
CDR3nt: TGTGCCAGCACTTACGGCGAGGGAGGCACAGATACGCAGTATTTT
CDR3aa: CASTYGEGGTDTQYF

j_gene: TRBJ1-1
abundance: NA
v_gene: TRBV5-6
d_gene: NA
CDR3nt: TGTGCCAGCAGCTCTGGCTACACTGAAGCTTTCTTT
CDR3aa: CASSSGYTEAFF

j_gene: TRBJ2-2
abundance: NA
v_gene: TRBV7-2
d_gene: NA
CDR3nt: TGTGCCAGCAGCTCGGTTGGGACACTCACCGGGGAGCTGTTTTTT
CDR3aa: CASSSVGTLTGELFF

j_gene: TRBJ1-2
abundance: NA
v_gene: TRBV15
d_gene: NA
CDR3nt: TGTGCCACCAGCAGCTTCACACGCACCTATGGCTACACCTTC
CDR3aa: CATSSFTRTYGYTF

j_gene: TRBJ1-1
abundance: NA
v_gene: TRBV5-1
d_gene: NA
CDR3nt: TGCGCCAGCAGCTTGGAGGGTGCAGGGTACACTGAAGCTTTCTTT
CDR3aa: CASSLEGAGYTEAFF

j_gene: TRBJ1-6
abundance: NA
v_gene: TRBV4-3
d_gene: NA
CDR3nt: TGCGCCAGCAGCCAAGAGTGGCGGGCAGCCGATCCCCTCCACTTT
CDR3aa: CASSQEWRAADPLHF

j_gene: TRBJ1-2
abundance: NA
v_gene: TRBV30
d_gene: TRBD1
CDR3nt: TGTGCCTGGAAGCTCAACAGGGGGCCCTATGGCTACACCTTC
CDR3aa: CAWKLNRGPYGYTF

j_gene: TRBJ1-1
abundance: NA
v_gene: TRBV19
d_gene: TRBD1
CDR3nt: TGTGCCAGTAGTACTTTGTCCTTAGAGGGGGGACAGGGGGCGCGTAACACTGAAGCTTTCTTT
CDR3aa: CASSTLSLEGGQGARNTEAFF

j_gene: TRBJ2-1
abundance: NA
v_gene: TRBV29-1
d_gene: NA
CDR3nt: TGCAGCGTAGAGACTAGACGGGGGAATGAGCAGTTCTTC
CDR3aa: CSVETRRGNEQFF

j_gene: TRBJ2-1
abundance: NA
v_gene: TRBV11-1
d_gene: TRBD2
CDR3nt: TGTGCCAGCAGCTGGGTAGCGGGGGAGGTCTACAATGAGCAGTTCTTC
CDR3aa: CASSWVAGEVYNEQFF

j_gene: TRBJ1-6
abundance: NA
v_gene: TRBV5-1
d_gene: TRBD1
CDR3nt: TGCGCCAGCAGCTCATCCCCCTCCGGGACAGGGGGCACAATAAATTCACCCCTCCACTTT
CDR3aa: CASSSSPSGTGGTINSPLHF

j_gene: TRBJ1-6
abundance: NA
v_gene: TRBV10-3
d_gene: NA
CDR3nt: TGTGCCATCAGTGAGATCGGTTCCCCCCTCCACTTT
CDR3aa: CAISEIGSPLHF

j_gene: TRBJ2-5
abundance: NA
v_gene: TRBV7-9
d_gene: NA
CDR3nt: TGTGCCAGCAGCTTACTCCCAAATCTAAAACAAGAGACCCAGTACTTC
CDR3aa: CASSLLPNLKQETQYF

j_gene: TRBJ1-1
abundance: few
v_gene: TRBV30
d_gene: TRBD1
CDR3nt: TGTGCCTGGAGCCGACAGGGAACCACTGAAGCTTTCTTT
CDR3aa: CAWSRQGTTEAFF

j_gene: TRBJ2-1
abundance: NA
v_gene: TRBV7-2
d_gene: TRBD2
CDR3nt: TGTGCCAGCAGCAAGGGATTTAGCGGGGGGGGATACAATGAGCAGTTCTTC
CDR3aa: CASSKGFSGGGYNEQFF

j_gene: TRBJ2-5
abundance: NA
v_gene: TRBV5-1
d_gene: NA
CDR3nt: TGCGCCAGCAGCTTGGGACTCCAAGAGACCCAGTACTTC
CDR3aa: CASSLGLQETQYF

j_gene: TRBJ1-2
abundance: few
v_gene: TRBV6-5
d_gene: NA
CDR3nt: TGTGCCAGCAGTTACAGCGGCCGGGGCTACACCTTC
CDR3aa: CASSYSGRGYTF